This TCR beta chain was identified during a study of regulatory T cells in long-lasting Graves disease. As for time point: newly diagnosed GD, antithyroid drugs for less than 3 months. The TCR library used RNA extracted from PBMCs. Findings of the study overall: Authors noted too few samples as a limitation. Favored gene segments in persistent disease were TRBV28, TRBJ1-2 and TRBJ2-5.

Construction of the TCR beta libraries employed iRepertoire HTBI primers in conjunction with Arm-PCR of CDR3 regions. MiXCR, run by TCRdb on the multiplex PCR reads, gives a single entry per CDR3 protein. The top ten clones hold more than 35% of a sample with about 320,000 distinct CDR3 sequences, about a sixth of them seen once. Trimming left V 4 bases short and J 2 bases short, with 10 bases between. There are 14 residues in the CDR3. The V gene's germline CDR1 is KGHDR and CDR2 SFDVKD. Turning to this clonotype: Its antigen is still unknown.

The specimen comprised peripheral blood mononuclear cells (PBMCs), sampled at new diagnosis, from a patient treated with antithyroid drugs. This TCR came from a female donor with Graves disease. The chain employs TRBV24-1 and TRBJ1-2; D is perhaps TRBD1 (6 bases). The CDR3 is CATSEKDRNYGYTF. The CDR3 DNA sequence: TGTGCCACCAGTGAAAAGGACAGAAACTATGGCTACACCTTC.